This TCR beta chain was recovered during a study of human T cells and chemical hapten exposure. Background on the study: Application of 0.01% DPC to the upper back was done by patch test, with a reading at 6 days. Chiefly women, the patients showed alopecia areata, totalis or universalis. Yields of TCR per sample differed, chiefly owing to small differences in pooled library volume.

Time point specified: patch test 1, 2 weeks after DPC sensitization. As for treatment: therapeutic diphenylcyclopropenone sensitization with weekly scalp DPC. This clonotype was counted between two and nine times. TCRdb ran MiXCR on the RACE reads and lists one entry per CDR3 protein. The sample gives around 110,000 distinct CDR3 sequences, roughly an eighth of which show up once; just over 1.4% is in the top ten. Germline V CDR1 and CDR2: SQVTM, ANQGSEA. V lost 3 bases to trimming and J lost 0 bases, with 23 bases between them. The CDR3 consists of 18 residues. The specimen was whole blood, collected in connection with sensitization to the hapten diphenylcyclopropenone (DPC). The chain recombines TRBV29-1 with TRBJ1-1; D unclear. The clonotype originates from a woman aged 50 to 60 with alopecia areata. Some clones in this sample may be carry-over from other donors' samples. The CDR3 nucleotides are TGCAGCGTTGAGGGTCTGGCGGATCATGGGGTCATGAACACTGAAGCTTTCTTT. Its translation is CSVEGLADHGVMNTEAFF.